These 20 T cell receptor beta chains were sequenced from one sample in a study of blood T cell repertoires in COVID-19 (TCRdb year 2020). Receptor libraries were prepared by the immunoSEQ multiplex PCR assay. Imported from immuneACCESS, the table was reduced by TCRdb to in-frame sequences with V and J called. These copies leave out some clones; in studies compared against another copy, an unresolved V gene accounts for under half, and the cause of the remainder is not known. A total of under 400,000 clones appear in this sample, 88% of them only once. The ten top clones hold about 0.94% of the sample. Sequencing used PBMCs or T cells enriched from blood (not recorded which). All receptors derive from a woman aged 30 to 39 who had been exposed to COVID-19.

About this clone: Other nucleotide sequences from this sample produce the same CDR3. CDR3 protein: CSVEETENTEAFF. The CDR3 bases are TGCAGCGTTGAGGAAACAGAGAACACTGAAGCTTTCTTT. The rearrangement joins TRBV29-1 to TRBJ1-1; no reliable D call. The CDR3 totals 13 residues. V was clipped by 3 bases and J by 1 base, with 9 bases between them. CDR1 SQVTM and CDR2 ANQGSEA come from the germline V gene.

The table lists this clone with a count of one. The V and J genes are TRBV6-5 and TRBJ1-1; D may be TRBD1 (5 bases). The V end was cut by 5 bases, the J end by 2 bases, with 9 bases between. The CDR3 loop spans 13 amino acids. The germline V gene has CDR1 MNHEY and CDR2 SVGAGI. The CDR3 DNA is TGTGCCAGCAGTCAGGGATTTAACACTGAAGCTTTCTTT. It is translated as CASSQGFNTEAFF.

This chain uses TRBV7-3 with TRBJ2-1, with D tentatively TRBD1 (5 bases). The CDR3 spans 15 residues. Germline CDR1 SGHTA, CDR2 FQGTGA. With 5 bases removed from V and 1 base from J, the gap between germline ends came to 12 bases. The CDR3 reads CASSVETASYNEQFF. CDR3 DNA: TGTGCCAGCAGCGTAGAGACAGCGTCCTACAATGAGCAGTTCTTC.

This sequence joins TRBV28 and TRBJ2-1; maybe TRBD2 (5 bases). This CDR3 spans 16 amino acids. Germline lookup yields CDR1 MDHEN and CDR2 SYDVKM. The germline V and J ends were trimmed by 2 bases and 2 bases, with 13 bases remaining between them. CDR3 sequence reads: CASSLKVRATYNEQFF. The CDR3 DNA follows: TGTGCCAGCAGTTTAAAGGTGAGGGCAACCTACAATGAGCAGTTCTTC.

J is TRBJ2-1 and V is TRBV3-1 (or the pseudogene TRBV3-2); 9 positions agree with TRBD2. Germline assignment: CDR1 LGHDT and CDR2 YNNKEL (reference sequence). This CDR3 has 15 amino acids. J was trimmed by 7 bases and V by 2 bases; bases with no gene match: 6. The chain's CDR3 is CASSQTGTSLNEQFF. The DNA for the CDR3 is TGTGCCAGCAGCCAAACTGGGACTAGCCTGAATGAGCAGTTCTTC.

This clone was picked up one time. The rearrangement links TRBV14 to TRBJ2-3, with 7 bases identical to TRBD1. The trim removed 3 bases at V and 4 bases at J, leaving 4 bases unmatched. The CDR3 has 14 amino acids. The germline V gene has CDR1 SGHDN and CDR2 FVKESK. CDR3: CASSHRQGPDTQYF. In DNA form, the CDR3 reads TGTGCCAGCAGCCATCGACAGGGCCCAGATACGCAGTATTTT.

The count of this clone is one. The chain combines TRBV19 with TRBJ1-4, with 7 positions matching TRBD1. Germline CDR1 reads LNHDA; CDR2 reads SQIVND (reference sequence). The CDR3 is 17 residues long. The V segment lost 7 bases and the J segment 0 bases; nucleotides outside the gene matches: 11. The CDR3 bases are TGTGCCAGTAAAAGGACCGGGACAGCCGCAACTAATGAAAAACTGTTTTTT. Encoded protein: CASKRTGTAATNEKLFF.

The rearrangement uses TRBV12-3 or TRBV12-4 and TRBJ1-1, with no clear D. Trimming shortened V by 0 bases and J by 6 bases, and 8 bases separated the two germline ends. The CDR3 sequence is 13 residues long. The CDR3: CASSLAPGSEAFF. CDR3 sequence (DNA): TGTGCCAGCAGTTTAGCCCCAGGATCTGAAGCTTTCTTT.

The chain has TRBV2 and TRBJ2-3, with 11 bases matching TRBD2. The CDR3 spans 18 residues. Germline CDR1 is SNHLY and CDR2 is FYNNEI. After removal of 2 bases from V and 4 bases from J, the junction contained 11 bases not matched to a gene. CDR3 amino acids: CASSERVRLAGGPDTQYF. The CDR3 DNA reads as TGTGCCAGCAGTGAAAGGGTGCGGCTAGCGGGAGGACCAGATACGCAGTATTTT.

The rearrangement joins TRBV11-1 to TRBJ2-1; a weak D match, TRBD2 (5 bases). Germline V gene lookup returns CDR1 SGHAT and CDR2 FQDESV (reference sequence). This CDR3 contains 13 residues. Trimming removed 5 bases from V and 11 bases from J, with 16 bases in between. The DNA for the CDR3 is TGTGCCAGCAGCCGAGTAGGGCGGGTGCAGCAGTTCTTC. It codes for CASSRVGRVQQFF.

The CDR3 is CATSVGGSGADTQYF. The CDR3 DNA follows: TGTGCCACCAGTGTTGGCGGGAGCGGGGCAGATACGCAGTATTTT. The rearrangement uses TRBV24-1 and TRBJ2-3, with TRBD2 matching over 7 bases. This CDR3 is built from 15 residues. Looked up from germline, CDR1 is KGHDR and CDR2 is SFDVKD. J was trimmed by 4 bases and V by 5 bases; bases with no gene match: 8.

CDR3 sequence (DNA): TGTGCCAGCAGCTTCTCGGGACTTGAAAAACTGTTTTTT. The encoded protein is CASSFSGLEKLFF. This chain uses TRBV5-5 with TRBJ1-4, with a tentative D call TRBD1 (5 bases). The CDR3 spans 13 residues. CDR1 and CDR2 from the germline V gene are SGHKS and YYEKEE (reference sequence). V lost 2 bases and J 7 bases, leaving 9 bases between the germline ends.

The genes are TRBV6-1 and TRBJ1-1; TRBD1 agrees at 7 bases. The V segment lost 2 bases and the J segment 5 bases; nucleotides outside the gene matches: 5. From germline, CDR1 is MNHNS and CDR2 SASEGT. This CDR3 comprises 14 residues. CDR3 DNA sequence: TGTGCCAGCAGTGAATGGAGGACAGGAACTGAAGCTTTCTTT. Encoded protein: CASSEWRTGTEAFF.

The gene calls are TRBV2 and TRBJ2-7; unclear D gene. Germline-derived CDR1 and CDR2 are SNHLY and FYNNEI. This CDR3 spans 11 amino acids. Trimming cost V 2 bases and J 6 bases, with 5 bases left between them. Here the CDR3 DNA reads TGTGCCAGCAGTGAACGGGTCGAGCAGTACTTC. Residues: CASSERVEQYF.

This clone was recorded once. The V gene is TRBV12-3 or TRBV12-4, the J gene TRBJ2-4; D possibly corresponds to TRBD2 (5 bases). CDR3 size: 13 residues. The V and J ends lost 4 bases and 3 bases respectively, with 7 bases between them. CDR3 bases: TGTGCCAGCAGTTACCGGGGCAAAAACATTCAGTACTTC. As protein: CASSYRGKNIQYF.

In its sample, this clone was seen once. The chain is built from TRBV7-9 and TRBJ1-1, with D unresolved. CDR3 length equals 12 residues. Trimming cost V 5 bases and J 4 bases, with 8 bases left between them. Germline lookup yields CDR1 SEHNR and CDR2 FQNEAQ (reference sequence). CDR3 region: CASSPYSTEAFF. The CDR3 region has the DNA TGTGCCAGCAGCCCCTACTCCACTGAAGCTTTCTTT. The entire variable domain, with the rest obtained from reference TRBV7-9 and TRBJ1-1, is as follows: DTGVSQNPRHKITKRGQNVTFRCDPISEHNRLYWYRQTLGQGPEFLTYFQNEAQLEKSRLLSDRFSAERPKGSFSTLEIQRTEQGDSAMYLCASSPYSTEAFFGQGTRLTVV.

This clone was seen only once. The chain is built from TRBV28 and TRBJ2-1; 7 bases agree with TRBD2. This CDR3 contains 18 residues. Germline trimming cut 4 bases from V and 1 base from J; bases unmatched to any gene: 13. From germline, CDR1 is MDHEN and CDR2 SYDVKM. For the CDR3, the DNA is TGTGCCAGCAGTTCCCCCTCTCGGACTAGATGGTCCTACAATGAGCAGTTCTTC. Amino acids: CASSSPSRTRWSYNEQFF.

The chain links TRBV7-3 to TRBJ2-6; D is perhaps TRBD1 (5 bases). The V gene lost 2 bases and the J gene lost 0 bases, with 11 bases spanning the gap. The CDR3 has 17 residues. Looked up from germline, CDR1 is SGHTA and CDR2 is FQGTGA. The DNA of the CDR3 is TGTGCCAGCAGCTTACAGGGTGGGCTCTCTGGGGCCAACGTCCTGACTTTC. Its translation is CASSLQGGLSGANVLTF.

This clone has a handful of counts. CDR3 residues: CASSQEPGGMVDTQYF. For the CDR3, the DNA is TGTGCCAGCAGCCAAGAGCCGGGCGGGATGGTAGATACGCAGTATTTT. This chain joins TRBV3-1 (or the pseudogene TRBV3-2) and TRBJ2-3, with TRBD2 as a possible D gene (6 bases). This CDR3 region has 16 residues. CDR1 is LGHDT, CDR2 YNNKEL, per germline (reference sequence). The V end was cut by 0 bases, the J end by 5 bases, with 15 bases between.

V and J are TRBV2 and TRBJ2-5; tentatively, D is TRBD1 (6 bases). V lost 7 bases, J lost 1 base, and 10 bases lay in between. Germline V gives CDR1 SNHLY, CDR2 FYNNEI. The CDR3 totals 13 residues. The DNA of the CDR3 is TGTGCCAGCAACCGGGACACCCAAGAGACCCAGTACTTC. It encodes CASNRDTQETQYF.